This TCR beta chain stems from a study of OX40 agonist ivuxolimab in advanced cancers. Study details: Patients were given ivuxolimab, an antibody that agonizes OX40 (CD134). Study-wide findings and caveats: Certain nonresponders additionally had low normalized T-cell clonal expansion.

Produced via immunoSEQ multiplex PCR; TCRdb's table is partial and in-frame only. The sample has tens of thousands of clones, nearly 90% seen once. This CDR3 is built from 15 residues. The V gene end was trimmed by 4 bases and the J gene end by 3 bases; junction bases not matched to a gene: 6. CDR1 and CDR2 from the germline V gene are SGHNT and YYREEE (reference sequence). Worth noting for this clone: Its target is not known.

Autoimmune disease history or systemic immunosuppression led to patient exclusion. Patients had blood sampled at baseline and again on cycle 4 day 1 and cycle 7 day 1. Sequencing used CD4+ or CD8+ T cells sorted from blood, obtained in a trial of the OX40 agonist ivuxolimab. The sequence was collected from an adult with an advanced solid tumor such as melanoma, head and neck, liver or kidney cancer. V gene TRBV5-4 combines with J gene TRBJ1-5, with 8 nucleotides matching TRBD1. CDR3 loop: CASSPGTGSNQPQHF. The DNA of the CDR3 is TGTGCCAGCAGCCCGGGGACAGGCTCCAATCAGCCCCAGCATTTT.